This T cell receptor beta chain was identified during a study of brain T cells in children with intractable seizures. For this clone: The antigen remains undetermined.

The CDR3 length is 12 residues. Trimming removed 6 bases from V and 8 bases from J; junction bases left unmatched: 6. Germline CDR1 SNHLY, CDR2 FYNNEI. The data were produced by immunoSEQ multiplex PCR, yet TCRdb's version contains in-frame clones alone and is incomplete. There are about 64,000 clones in the sample; 90% to 97% occur only once, and around 0.4% lies in the top ten. Findings of the study overall: HCMV serostatus was not known, and viral specificity came from CDR3 similarity only.

Sequencing was limited to surgery cases with top T cell transcript signatures in brain tissue. Pre-surgery treatment included at least one anti-epileptic drug. This TCR was recovered from a boy in the first two years of life with focal cortical dysplasia and intractable seizures. The specimen comprised peripheral blood, sampled at surgery. The chain joins TRBV2 to TRBJ1-1; 7 nucleotides line up with TRBD1. As DNA, the CDR3 is TGTGCCAGCAGACGGGACAGTCCGGAAGCTTTCTTT. Its translation: CASRRDSPEAFF.